A single sample is the source of the 8 T cell receptor beta chains below, sequenced in a study of shared clonotypes between healthy human individuals. Positive CCR7 selection of CD45RO-negative cells yielded the naive CD8 cells, and terminally differentiated effector memory CD45RA+ cells were excluded. Assay: immunoSEQ multiplex PCR; the TCRdb copy retains only in-frame clones and omits some. The table includes about 820,000 clones, over 90% detected once. Sequences were obtained from naive CD8+ T cells sorted from blood. The receptors shown here come from a man aged 25 to 40 in good health.

The chain employs TRBV27 and TRBJ2-7, with 12 nucleotides matching TRBD2. The V gene end was trimmed by 5 bases and the J gene end by 2 bases; junction bases not matched to a gene: 16. The CDR3 sequence is 19 residues long. Per germline, CDR1 MNHEY and CDR2 SMNVEV (reference sequence). For the CDR3, the DNA is TGTGCCAGCAGTCTCCGACTAGCGGGAGCGGGATTTTTCACCTACGAGCAGTACTTC. Translating gives CASSLRLAGAGFFTYEQYF.

V is TRBV20-1 and J is TRBJ2-1, with D unresolved. CDR1 and CDR2 from the germline V gene are DFQATT and SNEGSKA (reference sequence). CDR3 length: 11 amino acids. Trimming left V 0 bases short and J 9 bases short, with 6 bases between. The CDR3 bases are TGCAGTGCTAGAGAGTACGGTGAGCAGTTCTTC. Protein sequence: CSAREYGEQFF.

J is TRBJ2-7 and V is TRBV5-1; TRBD2 aligns across 12 bases. The CDR3 contains 15 residues. The germline V gene encodes CDR1 SGHRS and CDR2 YFSETQ. Losses at the gene ends were 3 bases for V and 6 bases for J; bases not matched to a gene: 7. CDR3 loop: CASSSRLAGVREQYF. The CDR3 DNA follows: TGCGCCAGCAGCTCAAGACTAGCGGGAGTTCGCGAGCAGTACTTC.

The chain recombines TRBV6-1 with TRBJ2-7, with D unclear. The V gene's germline CDR1 is MNHNS and CDR2 SASEGT. The CDR3 covers 14 residues. V dropped 9 bases and J dropped 0 bases, with 15 bases sitting between them. The DNA of the CDR3 is TGTGCCAGGCCACAGAACCTGAGCTCCTACGAGCAGTACTTC. It specifies CARPQNLSSYEQYF.

The CDR3 nucleotides read TGTGCCACCAGCCCAGGGACCCTAGTAAGCTCCTACAATGAGCAGTTCTTC. Residues: CATSPGTLVSSYNEQFF. The rearrangement uses TRBV15 and TRBJ2-1; perhaps D is TRBD1 or TRBD2 (5 bases each). Germline V lookup: CDR1 LNHNV, CDR2 YYDKDF (reference sequence). Between the trimmed V and J ends, which lost 5 bases and 0 bases, there was a span of 17 bases. The CDR3 loop spans 17 amino acids. Using reference TRBV15 and TRBJ2-1 for the parts outside the CDR3, the full variable domain is DAMVIQNPRYQVTQFGKPVTLSCSQTLNHNVMYWYQQKSSQAPKLLFHYYDKDFNNEADTPDNFQSRRPNTSFCFLDIRSPGLGDTAMYLCATSPGTLVSSYNEQFFGPGTRLTVL.

This clone was seen a single time. The gene calls are TRBV7-9 and TRBJ1-4, with D maybe TRBD1 (6 bases). Germline V gene lookup returns CDR1 SEHNR and CDR2 FQNEAQ (reference sequence). V lost 5 bases, J lost 2 bases, and 12 bases lay in between. This CDR3 has 15 residues. The CDR3 DNA follows: TGTGCCAGCAGCCGTGGGGGGGCGACTAATGAAAAACTGTTTTTT. The encoded protein is CASSRGGATNEKLFF.

The rearrangement links TRBV28 to TRBJ2-7, with 8 positions matching TRBD1. With 5 bases clipped from V and 4 bases from J, the junction kept 7 bases outside the gene matches. CDR1 MDHEN and CDR2 SYDVKM come from the germline V gene. The length of the CDR3 is 14 residues. CDR3 in amino acids: CASSPGQGGYEQYF. CDR3 nucleotide sequence: TGTGCCAGCAGTCCCGGACAGGGCGGTTACGAGCAGTACTTC.

The chain uses TRBV6-6 and TRBJ2-3, with 8 bases matching TRBD1. The V gene end was trimmed by 6 bases and the J gene end by 0 bases; junction bases not matched to a gene: 8. This CDR3 has 16 amino acids. Looked up from germline, CDR1 is MNHNY and CDR2 is SVGAGI (reference sequence). The CDR3 loop is CASRPGQASSTDTQYF. The CDR3, as DNA: TGTGCCAGCAGACCGGGACAGGCTTCTAGCACAGATACGCAGTATTTT.